The clone carrying this T cell receptor (beta chain) was seen only once. Its antigen is not known. This sample was taken from a study of cytomegalovirus exposure and HLA in healthy donors. Researchers ran the PCR with 60 Vbeta and 13 Jbeta primers. Sequenced by immunoSEQ multiplex PCR; TCRdb stores in-frame clones only, minus some. Of more than 95,000 clones detected, 80% appear once; the ten largest clones hold about 6.9%. Findings of the study overall: Analysis was carried out at a later point, and it linked a missense DCLRE1C variant to TCR beta V- and J-gene trimming.

This sequence originates from a man aged 30 to 45 in good health and CMV-seropositive. Sequencing was done on a sample of PBMCs.

The CDR3 DNA reads as TGCGCCAGCAGCCTTGGCCTGTATTCCTACGAGCAGTACTTC. Amino acid sequence: CASSLGLYSYEQYF. The rearrangement links TRBV5-1 to TRBJ2-7, with D uncertain. V lost 4 bases, J lost 1 base, and 12 bases lay in between. CDR3 length equals 14 residues. The germline V gene has CDR1 SGHRS and CDR2 YFSETQ.